This T cell receptor beta chain derives from a study of cytomegalovirus exposure and HLA in healthy donors. Study overall: Counted in an early data release were roughly 87 million unique TCRs from HLA-typed donors. Across some 400 genotyped donors, approximately 80% landed in the Caucasian-associated ancestry cluster.

Points on this clone: The target antigen is unknown.

A multiplex PCR was run with 60 Vbeta primers and 13 Jbeta primers. Measured with immunoSEQ multiplex PCR; TCRdb has only the in-frame clones, and not every one. In the table there are over 150,000 clones, around 88% of which are singletons. The CDR3 totals 15 residues. V was shortened by 6 bases and J by 0 bases, with 12 bases between the two germline ends. In germline, CDR1 is MDHEN, CDR2 SYDVKM. Study results and caveats: The study had only CMV serostatus as immune exposure information. The authors confirmed in vitro that a few CMV-associated chains were specific for CMV antigens.

This clonotype was sampled from a woman aged 25 to 39 in good health and CMV-seronegative. Sequencing was performed on PBMCs. The rearrangement links TRBV28 to TRBJ1-5, with D possibly matching TRBD1 (6 bases). CDR3 sequence: CASSRTDNSNQPQHF. CDR3 DNA: TGTGCCAGCAGCCGGACAGATAATAGCAATCAGCCCCAGCATTTT.